The rows below give T cell receptor beta chains drawn from one sample of a study of blood T cell repertoires in COVID-19. TCRdb's copy holds only in-frame clones and misses some; the assay was immunoSEQ multiplex PCR. The repertoire has about 67,000 clones, 70% to 90% of them found once; the top ten carry just under 4.5%. Input material: peripheral blood. Receptors originate from a man in his forties or fifties with active COVID-19. Each CDR3 is given with its conserved first and last residue. Fields, in order: D gene, J gene, clone size, V gene, CDR3 protein, CDR3 DNA. D genes are given only for firm matches. Size is omitted from some rows. Given values are once, few, many or a class for expanded clones.

TRBD1 | TRBJ1-4 | NA | TRBV5-5 | CASRRSQGAREKLFF | TGTGCCAGCAGGCGTTCACAGGGGGCGCGAGAAAAACTGTTTTTT
NA | TRBJ2-3 | NA | TRBV7-9 | CASSPRGPDTQYF | TGTGCCAGCAGCCCGAGAGGGCCAGATACGCAGTATTTT
NA | TRBJ1-1 | NA | TRBV5-1 | CASTYTLGRANTEAFF | TGCGCCAGCACCTATACCCTGGGGAGGGCGAACACTGAAGCTTTCTTT
NA | TRBJ2-5 | NA | TRBV3-1/TRBV3-2 | CASSQNQLAPGETQYF | TGTGCCAGCAGCCAAAACCAGCTAGCTCCCGGGGAGACCCAGTACTTC
TRBD2 | TRBJ2-3 | NA | TRBV7-2 | CASSLGTGLRTDTQYF | TGTGCCAGCAGCTTAGGTACGGGACTAAGGACAGATACGCAGTATTTT
TRBD1 | TRBJ2-1 | NA | TRBV6-5 | CASSSGTGVYNEQFF | TGTGCCAGCAGCTCCGGGACAGGGGTTTACAATGAGCAGTTCTTC
NA | TRBJ2-7 | NA | TRBV4-2 | CASSLSGTSYEQYF | TGTGCCAGCAGCTTAAGCGGAACTTCCTACGAGCAGTACTTC
NA | TRBJ2-7 | NA | TRBV20-1 | CSASLLSEQYF | TGCAGTGCTAGTCTCCTGTCCGAGCAGTACTTC
NA | TRBJ2-7 | NA | TRBV5-1 | CASSIQGRPSYEQYF | TGCGCCAGCAGCATTCAGGGGCGACCCTCCTACGAGCAGTACTTC
TRBD2 | TRBJ2-3 | NA | TRBV10-3 | CAIRRESTDTQYF | TGTGCCATCCGGCGGGAGAGCACAGATACGCAGTATTTT
NA | TRBJ1-4 | NA | TRBV19 | CASAPGAGNNEKLFF | TGTGCCAGTGCCCCTGGGGCAGGTAATAATGAAAAACTGTTTTTT
TRBD2 | TRBJ2-5 | once | TRBV7-6 | CASSTVLAGGPETQYF | TGTGCCAGCAGCACCGTTCTAGCGGGGGGGCCGGAGACCCAGTACTTC
NA | TRBJ1-2 | NA | TRBV18 | CASSPPRQGGYTF | TGTGCCAGCTCACCACCGCGCCAGGGCGGCTACACCTTC
NA | TRBJ1-3 | NA | TRBV30 | CAWSDFRTRVSGNTIYF | TGTGCCTGGAGTGATTTCCGGACAAGGGTCTCTGGAAACACCATATATTTT
NA | TRBJ1-5 | few | TRBV30 | CAWSVGESNQPQHF | TGTGCCTGGAGTGTAGGGGAAAGCAATCAGCCCCAGCATTTT
TRBD1 | TRBJ2-5 | NA | TRBV6-6 | CASSSRQGVGGETQYF | TGTGCCAGCAGTAGTCGACAGGGGGTTGGTGGAGAGACCCAGTACTTC
TRBD2 | TRBJ2-1 | NA | TRBV9 | CASSVSGSYNEQFF | TGTGCCAGCAGCGTTAGCGGGTCATACAATGAGCAGTTCTTC
TRBD2 | TRBJ2-1 | NA | TRBV2 | CASRVAGEPYNEQFF | TGTGCCAGCAGAGTAGCGGGAGAGCCCTACAATGAGCAGTTCTTC
TRBD2 | TRBJ2-2 | NA | TRBV3-1/TRBV3-2 | CASSLSGGNTGELFF | TGTGCCAGCAGCCTTAGCGGGGGGAACACCGGGGAGCTGTTTTTT
NA | TRBJ2-7 | NA | TRBV15 | CATSRGGVTSYEQYF | TGTGCCACCAGCAGAGGGGGGGTAACCTCCTACGAGCAGTACTTC
NA | TRBJ1-3 | NA | TRBV9 | CASSDRSGSGNTIYF | TGTGCCAGCAGCGACAGGTCTGGCTCTGGAAACACCATATATTTT
NA | TRBJ2-7 | NA | TRBV19 | CASSIGAGTYEQYF | TGTGCCAGTAGTATAGGGGCAGGTACCTACGAGCAGTACTTC
TRBD2 | TRBJ2-3 | NA | TRBV4-1 | CASHSQGLAGEDTQYF | TGCGCCAGCCATAGTCAGGGACTAGCGGGAGAAGATACGCAGTATTTT
TRBD1 | TRBJ2-7 | once | TRBV6-6 | CASSYSSTGVYEQYF | TGTGCCAGCAGTTACTCGTCGACAGGGGTCTACGAGCAGTACTTC
TRBD1 | TRBJ1-5 | few | TRBV19 | CASTVQGSGQPQHF | TGTGCCAGTACAGTACAGGGGTCAGGTCAGCCCCAGCATTTT
NA | TRBJ1-2 | once | TRBV27 | CASSARQTRNYGYTF | TGTGCCAGCAGTGCAAGACAGACACGAAACTATGGCTACACCTTC
NA | TRBJ2-5 | few | TRBV19 | CASSISGSGETQYF | TGTGCCAGTAGTATTTCGGGGTCTGGAGAGACCCAGTACTTC
NA | TRBJ2-7 | few | TRBV5-4 | CASSPALTPHEQYF | TGTGCCAGCAGTCCCGCCCTGACTCCCCACGAGCAGTACTTC
TRBD1 | TRBJ1-6 | few | TRBV2 | CAGGTGGWNSPLHF | TGTGCCGGAGGGACAGGGGGCTGGAATTCACCCCTCCACTTT